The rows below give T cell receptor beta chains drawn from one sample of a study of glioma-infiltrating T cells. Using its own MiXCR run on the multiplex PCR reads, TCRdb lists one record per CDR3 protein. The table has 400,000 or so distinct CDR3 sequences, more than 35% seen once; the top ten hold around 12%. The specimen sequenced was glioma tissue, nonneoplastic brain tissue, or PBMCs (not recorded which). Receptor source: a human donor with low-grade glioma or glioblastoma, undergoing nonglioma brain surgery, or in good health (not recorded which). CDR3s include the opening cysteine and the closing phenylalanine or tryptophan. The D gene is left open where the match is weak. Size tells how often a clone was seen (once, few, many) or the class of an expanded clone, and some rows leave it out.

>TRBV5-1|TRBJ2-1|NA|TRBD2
CASSIGTSRTYEQFF
TGCGCCAGCAGCATCGGGACTAGCAGGACCTACGAGCAGTTCTTC
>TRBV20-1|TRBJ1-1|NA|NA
CSARMGQSGRNTEAFF
TGCAGTGCTAGGATGGGCCAGAGTGGGAGGAACACTGAAGCTTTCTTT
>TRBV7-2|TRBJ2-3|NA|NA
CASSQDKNPTTDTQYF
TGTGCCAGCAGCCAAGATAAGAACCCAACCACAGATACGCAGTATTTT
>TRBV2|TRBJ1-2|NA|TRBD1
CASSAGQVYGYTF
TGTGCCAGCAGTGCGGGACAGGTCTATGGCTACACCTTC
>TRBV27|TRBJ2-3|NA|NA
CASSEREEASTDTQYF
TGCGCCAGCTCTGAAAGGGAAGAAGCTAGCACAGATACGCAGTATTTT
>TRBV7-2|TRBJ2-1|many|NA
CASRTDVSSYNEQFF
TGTGCCAGCAGGACCGACGTGAGCTCCTACAATGAGCAGTTCTTC
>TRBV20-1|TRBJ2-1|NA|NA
CSARPLTMTQFF
TGCAGTGCTAGACCACTAACTATGACGCAGTTCTTC
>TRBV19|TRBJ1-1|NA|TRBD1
CASSPIGTVNTEAFF
TGTGCCAGTAGTCCCATTGGGACAGTGAACACTGAAGCTTTCTTT
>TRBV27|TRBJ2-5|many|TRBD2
CASSLLAGAEETQYF
TGTGCCAGCAGTTTGCTAGCGGGAGCAGAAGAGACCCAGTACTTC
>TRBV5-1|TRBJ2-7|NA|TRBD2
CASSLTSGSPHEQYF
TGCGCCAGCAGCTTAACCAGCGGGAGTCCCCACGAGCAGTACTTC
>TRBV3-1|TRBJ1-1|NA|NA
CASSHLGADTEAFF
TGTGCCAGCAGCCATTTGGGCGCGGACACTGAAGCTTTCTTT
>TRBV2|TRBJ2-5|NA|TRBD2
CASRGRLATETQYF
TGTGCCAGCCGTGGGAGACTAGCGACGGAGACCCAGTACTTC
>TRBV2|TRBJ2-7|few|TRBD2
CASDRSTSGGLKQYF
TGTGCCAGCGACCGATCGACTAGCGGGGGGCTCAAGCAGTACTTC
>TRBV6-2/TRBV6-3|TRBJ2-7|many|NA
CASSYSPRQGGYFEQYF
TGTGCCAGCAGTTACTCCCCCCGTCAAGGCGGGTACTTCGAGCAGTACTTC
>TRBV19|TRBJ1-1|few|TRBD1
CASTPDRGRTEAFF
TGTGCCAGTACCCCGGACAGGGGGAGGACTGAAGCTTTCTTT
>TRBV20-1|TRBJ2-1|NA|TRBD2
CSASLGTSGHNEQFF
TGCAGTGCTTCCCTCGGGACTAGCGGACACAATGAGCAGTTCTTC
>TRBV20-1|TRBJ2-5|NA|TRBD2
CSSREGRGETQYF
TGCAGCTCCCGGGAGGGGCGGGGAGAGACCCAGTACTTC
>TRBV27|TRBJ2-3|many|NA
CASSLRNTVTDTQYF
TGTGCCAGCAGTTTACGTAACACCGTAACAGATACGCAGTATTTT
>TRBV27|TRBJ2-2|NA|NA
CASSSNSYKQYFGPDTGELFF
NA
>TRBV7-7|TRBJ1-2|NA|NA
CASSPLRMYTGYTF
TGTGCCAGCAGCCCCCTAAGGATGTACACTGGCTACACCTTC
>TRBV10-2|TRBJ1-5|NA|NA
CASSEGQSSSQPQHF
TGCGCCAGCAGTGAGGGACAGTCTTCGAGTCAGCCCCAGCATTTT
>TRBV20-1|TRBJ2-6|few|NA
CSARRSGANVLTF
TGCAGTGCCAGGCGGTCTGGGGCCAACGTCCTGACTTTC
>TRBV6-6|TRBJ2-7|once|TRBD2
CASSFTSGYNEKYF
TGTGCCAGCAGTTTCACTAGCGGGTACAATGAGAAGTACTTC
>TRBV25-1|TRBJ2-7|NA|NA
CASSETGRYEQYF
TGTGCCAGCAGTGAGACAGGCCGCTACGAGCAGTACTTC
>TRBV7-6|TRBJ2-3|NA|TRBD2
CASSLRGRLAGGPSTDTQYF
TGTGCCAGCAGCTTAAGGGGCCGACTAGCGGGAGGGCCGAGCACAGATACGCAGTATTTT
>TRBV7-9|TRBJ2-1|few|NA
CASSLAWDPGRVEQFF
TGTGCCAGCAGCTTAGCTTGGGACCCAGGGAGAGTGGAGCAGTTCTTC
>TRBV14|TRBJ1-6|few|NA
CASSQDRQGYSPLHF
TGTGCCAGCAGCCAAGATAGGCAGGGGTATTCACCCCTCCACTTT
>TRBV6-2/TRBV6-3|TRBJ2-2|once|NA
CASSYNDWPTNTGGLFF
TGTGCCAGCAGTTACAACGACTGGCCGACGAACACCGGGGGGCTGTTTTTT
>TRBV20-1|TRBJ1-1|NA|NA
CSAHHSLTVAFF
TGCAGTGCCCACCATTCTTTGACAGTAGCTTTCTTT
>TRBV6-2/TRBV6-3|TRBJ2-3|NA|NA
CASSGGDTASTDTQYF
TGTGCCAGCAGCGGCGGGGACACCGCTAGCACAGATACGCAGTATTTT
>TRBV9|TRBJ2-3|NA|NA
CASNRDQPTDTQYF
TGTGCCAGTAACCGGGACCAACCCACAGATACGCAGTATTTT
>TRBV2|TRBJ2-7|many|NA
CASGGTFSYEQYF
TGTGCCAGCGGAGGGACCTTCTCCTACGAGCAGTACTTC
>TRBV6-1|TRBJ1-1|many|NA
CASSEGIGGSTEAFF
TGTGCCAGCAGTGAAGGAATAGGGGGGAGCACTGAAGCTTTCTTT
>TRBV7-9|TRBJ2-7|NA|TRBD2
CASSLSSGGEQYF
TGTGCCAGCAGCTTATCTAGCGGGGGCGAGCAGTACTTC
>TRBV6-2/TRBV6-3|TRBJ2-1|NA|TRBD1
CASSYRGFPGQGAYNEQFF
TGTGCCAGCAGTTACCGCGGATTTCCGGGACAGGGGGCCTACAATGAGCAGTTCTTC
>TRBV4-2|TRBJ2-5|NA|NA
CASSPRGRGRETQYF
TGTGCCAGCAGCCCCCGCGGCAGGGGTCGAGAGACCCAGTACTTC
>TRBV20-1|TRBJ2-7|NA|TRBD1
CSARGTGRDEQYF
TGCAGTGCTCGGGGGACAGGGCGGGACGAGCAGTACTTC
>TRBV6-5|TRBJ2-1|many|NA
CASSYFGDRPEQFF
TGTGCCAGCAGTTACTTTGGGGACCGCCCTGAGCAGTTCTTC
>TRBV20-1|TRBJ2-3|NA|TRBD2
CSAVGGGADTQYF
TGCAGTGCCGTAGGCGGGGGGGCAGATACGCAGTATTTT
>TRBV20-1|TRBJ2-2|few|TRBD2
CSAPPSGRTGELFF
TGCAGTGCACCTCCTAGCGGGAGGACCGGGGAGCTGTTTTTT
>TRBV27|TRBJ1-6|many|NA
CASSYMAEPNGFPLHF
TGTGCCAGCAGTTATATGGCAGAGCCCAATGGATTCCCCCTCCACTTT
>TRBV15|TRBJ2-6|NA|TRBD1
CATSRDRGSFSGANVLTF
TGTGCCACCAGCAGGGACAGGGGCTCCTTCTCTGGGGCCAACGTCCTGACTTTC
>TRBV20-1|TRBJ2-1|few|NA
CSAIGSSGYNEQFF
TGCAGTGCTATAGGATCGAGTGGCTACAATGAGCAGTTCTTC
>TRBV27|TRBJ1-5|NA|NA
CASSEEESQPQHF
TGTGCCAGCAGTGAAGAGGAAAGCCAGCCCCAGCATTTT
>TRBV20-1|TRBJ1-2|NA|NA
CSARVKGYYGYTF
TGCAGTGCTAGAGTTAAGGGGTACTATGGCTACACCTTC
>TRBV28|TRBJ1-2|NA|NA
CASRRDLGYTF
TGTGCCAGCAGGAGAGATCTAGGCTACACCTTC
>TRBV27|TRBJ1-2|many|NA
CASSVLSSAGNYGYTF
TGTGCCAGCAGTGTACTCTCTTCGGCAGGGAACTATGGCTACACCTTC
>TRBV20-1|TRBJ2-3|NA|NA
CSARDPAVFGGLTDTQYF
TGCAGTGCTAGGGACCCCGCGGTCTTCGGCGGGCTAACAGATACGCAGTATTTT